This T cell receptor beta chain was captured by sequencing in a study of cytomegalovirus exposure and HLA in healthy donors. Study summary: An early data release held approximately 85 million unique TCRs from HLA-typed donors. Study-level results: An analysis that was carried out later associated approximately 15,000 TCR beta sequences with HLA alleles at 0.05 false discovery rate.

The PCR ran on 60 Vbeta and 13 Jbeta primers. TCRdb's copy holds only in-frame clones and misses some; the assay was immunoSEQ multiplex PCR. The specimen's table records more than 60,000 clones. Points on this clone: Antigen: not known.

The CDR3 length is 15 residues. V lost 6 bases to trimming and J lost 6 bases, with 21 bases between them. Germline V CDR1 and CDR2: KGHSH, LQKENI. V gene TRBV18 combines with J gene TRBJ2-7; D is perhaps TRBD2 (5 bases). The origin of this receptor is a boy aged 5 to 17 in good health and CMV-seronegative. Sequencing input: PBMCs. Here the CDR3 reads CASSPEGSGPSEQYF. DNA of the CDR3: TGTGCCAGCTCCCCCGAGGGTTCGGGCCCCTCCGAGCAGTACTTC.